These 8 T cell receptor beta chains share one sample of origin, sequenced in a study of OX40 agonist ivuxolimab in advanced cancers. Assay: immunoSEQ multiplex PCR; the TCRdb copy retains only in-frame clones and omits some. The table has 70,000 to 75,000 clones, approximately 90% seen once; the top ten hold 1.1%. Material: CD4+ or CD8+ T cells sorted from blood, obtained in a trial of the OX40 agonist ivuxolimab. The receptors here all came from an adult with an advanced solid tumor such as melanoma, head and neck, liver or kidney cancer.

This clone was seen more than once but under ten times. This sequence joins TRBV28 and TRBJ1-2, with D hard to call. Deletions cut 2 bases from V and 4 bases from J, with 8 bases between. Germline CDR1 reads MDHEN; CDR2 reads SYDVKM. The CDR3 is 13 amino acids. CDR3 sequence reads: CASSLAVIYGYTF. The CDR3 region has the DNA TGTGCCAGCAGTTTAGCAGTAATCTATGGCTACACCTTC.

The rearrangement joins TRBV28 to TRBJ1-6, with D perhaps TRBD1 (5 bases). The CDR3 is made up of 12 amino acids. Germline V gene lookup returns CDR1 MDHEN and CDR2 SYDVKM. The V end was cut by 5 bases, the J end by 7 bases, with 6 bases between. The CDR3 DNA follows: TGTGCCAGCAGTCGACAGAATTCACCCCTCCACTTT. It translates to CASSRQNSPLHF.

The rearrangement joins TRBV29-1 to TRBJ2-7, with TRBD1 as a possible D gene (5 bases). The CDR3 runs 11 residues. Per the germline V gene, CDR1 is SQVTM and CDR2 is ANQGSEA. V lost 6 bases to trimming and J lost 1 base, with 7 bases between them. DNA of the CDR3: TGCAGCGTCGGACAATCCTACGAGCAGTACTTC. As protein: CSVGQSYEQYF.

The chain joins TRBV7-9 to TRBJ2-7; the match to TRBD1 covers 9 bases. The germline V gene has CDR1 SEHNR and CDR2 FQNEAQ (reference sequence). This CDR3 has 12 amino acids. The CDR3 nucleotides are TGTGCAAGGACGGGACAGGGCTACGAGCAGTACTTC. The encoded protein is CARTGQGYEQYF.

V usage is TRBV5-1 and J usage is TRBJ2-1, with D maybe TRBD2 (5 bases). From germline, CDR1 is SGHRS and CDR2 YFSETQ. This CDR3 has 14 amino acids. Trimming stripped 0 bases from V and 6 bases from J, with 10 bases between. The CDR3 bases are TGCGCCAGCAGCTTGGGCTGGGAGAGCAATGAGCAGTTCTTC. Translated, it gives CASSLGWESNEQFF.

Details on this clone: Other DNA sequences in this sample translate to the same CDR3. The rearrangement links TRBV7-6 to TRBJ1-5; D unresolved. Germline assignment: CDR1 SGHVS and CDR2 FNYEAQ. This CDR3 is built from 13 residues. Deletions cut 2 bases from V and 3 bases from J, with 5 bases between. The CDR3 is CASSLQNNQPQHF. CDR3 sequence (DNA): TGTGCCAGCAGCTTACAGAACAATCAGCCCCAGCATTTT.

The chain is built from TRBV18 and TRBJ1-4; tentative D call: TRBD1 (5 bases). V was clipped by 4 bases and J by 0 bases, with 9 bases between them. Germline CDR1 is KGHSH and CDR2 is LQKENI. The CDR3 is 15 residues long. The CDR3 DNA reads as TGTGCCAGCTCACTGCAGGGTGCAACTAATGAAAAACTGTTTTTT. Translation gives CASSLQGATNEKLFF. Complete variable domain (other parts from reference TRBV18 and TRBJ1-4): NAGVMQNPRHLVRRRGQEARLRCSPMKGHSHVYWYRQLPEEGLKFMVYLQKENIIDESGMPKERFSAEFPKEGPSILRIQQVVRGDSAAYFCASSLQGATNEKLFFGSGTQLSVL.

This clone was counted a single time. The J gene is TRBJ2-1, the V gene TRBV5-4; 8 nucleotides align to TRBD1. With V trimmed by 4 bases and J by 0 bases, 3 bases remained unmatched. From germline, CDR1 is SGHNT and CDR2 YYREEE (reference sequence). This CDR3 comprises 15 residues. CDR3 loop: CASSLDRGSYNEQFF. In nucleotides, the CDR3 is TGTGCCAGCAGCCTCGACAGGGGCTCCTACAATGAGCAGTTCTTC. Based on the CDR3 plus reference TRBV5-4 and TRBJ2-1, the full variable domain is ETGVTQSPTHLIKTRGQQVTLRCSSQSGHNTVSWYQQALGQGPQFIFQYYREEENGRGNFPPRFSGLQFPNYSSELNVNALELDDSALYLCASSLDRGSYNEQFFGPGTRLTVL.